This TCR beta chain is drawn from a study of glioma-infiltrating T cells after dendritic cell vaccination. Time point specified: after dendritic cell vaccination, including at tumor progression/relapse. Only patients with spare fresh-frozen tumor and over two years of follow-up were included. The PCR used 60 V beta and 13 J beta primers. This table comes from immunoSEQ multiplex PCR, and its TCRdb copy is limited to in-frame clones, with some not included. Of fewer than 85,000 clones in the sample, around 90% are singletons; the top ten hold approximately 2%. This specimen was blood, taken after dendritic cell vaccination. This TCR came from a human donor with glioblastoma.

The CDR3 spells CASSLTSGRGAGELFF. CDR3 coding DNA: TGTGCCAGCAGCCTGACTAGCGGGAGGGGGGCCGGGGAGCTGTTTTTT. This rearrangement joins TRBV5-4 to TRBJ2-2; TRBD2 aligns across 14 bases. This CDR3 has 16 amino acids. The V and J ends lost 4 bases and 6 bases, in that order; junction bases with no gene match: 5. Germline V gene lookup returns CDR1 SGHNT and CDR2 YYREEE (reference sequence).